This T cell receptor (beta chain) was identified during a study of Ad26.COV2.S vaccination and SARS-CoV-2 variants. As for the study in general: Donor joined the COV1001 Ad26.COV2.S trial arm. General observations from the study: Spike-specific TCR breadth was greater after Ad26.COV2.S than placebo.

The treatment was: around 19 received Ad26.COV2.S at low or high dose, single or two shots; several received placebo; per-sample allocation not given. Collection of samples fell on day 63 after the first vaccine or placebo injection. In Boston, the donor was an adult between 18-55 years of age. The assay was immunoSEQ multiplex PCR, and TCRdb's table has in-frame clones only and misses some. The sample yields fewer than 600,000 clones, 80% to 90% seen once. This clone was picked up a small number of times. The target antigen is unknown. Per the germline V gene, CDR1 is ENHRY and CDR2 is SYGVKD. V lost 5 bases and J lost 6; bases outside the gene matches: 5. The CDR3 covers 14 residues.

V gene TRBV10-3 combines with J gene TRBJ2-2; 8 nucleotides align to TRBD2. The specimen comprised peripheral blood, sampled in a trial of Ad26.COV2.S vaccine versus placebo. This TCR was sampled from a person between 18 and 65 years old who received the Ad26.COV2.S COVID-19 vaccine or a placebo. CDR3 protein: CAISWDGRAGELFF. CDR3 nucleotides: TGTGCCATCAGTTGGGACGGGAGGGCCGGGGAGCTGTTTTTT.